The clone carrying this T cell receptor beta chain appeared many times. For the diagnoses, clinical symptoms, serum thyroxine and TRAb, thyroid ultrasound and orbital computed tomography were used. TCR beta CDR3 regions were amplified from RNA. The HTBI primer set served for first-round RT-PCR of the TCR CDR3. TCRdb reprocessed the multiplex PCR reads via MiXCR and lists one record per CDR3 protein. Counted here are nearly 600,000 distinct CDR3 sequences, 14% occurring once; the ten biggest clones make up less than 9%. This specimen comes from a study of T cells in Graves' hyperthyroidism and ophthalmopathy. The V gene lost 2 bases and the J gene lost 2 bases, with 19 bases spanning the gap. The CDR3 spans 17 residues. From germline, CDR1 is MNHEY and CDR2 SVGEGT.

The sequencing input was blood. This TCR came from a woman under 30 with Graves' ophthalmopathy. The chain links TRBV6-2 or TRBV6-3 to TRBJ2-7; TRBD2 might be the D (6 bases). CDR3 residues: CASSYRGAGGATYEQYF. In DNA, the CDR3 is TGTGCCAGCAGTTACCGCGGCGCTGGCGGGGCCACCTACGAGCAGTACTTC.